The clone carrying this T cell receptor (beta chain) came up once. Germline V CDR1 and CDR2: SGHKS, YYEKEE (reference sequence). Deletions cut 3 bases from V and 0 bases from J, with 12 bases between. The CDR3 is made up of 15 amino acids. These data come from a study of T cell responses to AZD1222 COVID-19 vaccine. Assay: immunoSEQ multiplex PCR; the TCRdb copy retains only in-frame clones and omits some. The sample contains 120,000 or so clones, about 92% of which appear only once. The rearrangement uses TRBV5-5 and TRBJ1-1; D ambiguous. The clonotype comes from an adult in good health. The sequencing here drew on peripheral blood, taken on day 0 of AZD1222 vaccination. The DNA of the CDR3 is TGTGCCAGCAGCTCCGTTATCTGGGTGAACACTGAAGCTTTCTTT. Translating gives CASSSVIWVNTEAFF.